Below, 12 T cell receptor beta chains from the same sample are listed, as sequenced in a study of blood T cell repertoires in COVID-19. Assay used: immunoSEQ multiplex PCR; TCRdb lists only in-frame clones, some missing. The sample carries 150,000 or so clones, roughly 90% recorded once. What was sequenced was peripheral blood. These receptors originate from a man aged 25 to 40 with COVID-19, enrolled during active disease.

This chain joins TRBV2 and TRBJ1-2, with 9 bases matching TRBD1. The germline V gene has CDR1 SNHLY and CDR2 FYNNEI. The junction had 6 bases not matched to a gene; V was cut back by 4 bases and J by 6 bases. CDR3 size: 14 residues. The CDR3 sequence is CASSGDREVDGYTF. The DNA for the CDR3 is TGTGCCAGCAGTGGGGACAGGGAGGTAGATGGCTACACCTTC.

This chain connects TRBV6-2 or TRBV6-3 to TRBJ2-7; D uncertain. Germline V gene sequence: CDR1 MNHEY, CDR2 SVGEGT. CDR3 length: 13 residues. Between the trimmed V and J ends, which lost 7 bases and 0 bases, there was a span of 10 bases. In nucleotides, the CDR3 is TGTGCCAGCACCCCCCCGAGCTCCTACGAGCAGTACTTC. This encodes CASTPPSSYEQYF.

This clone has a single count. V is TRBV5-8 and J is TRBJ1-2, with 9 nucleotides matching TRBD1. With 4 bases clipped from V and 9 bases from J, the junction kept 7 bases outside the gene matches. Germline CDR1 SGHTS, CDR2 YDEGEE. The CDR3 covers 13 residues. The CDR3 DNA follows: TGTGCCAGCAGCCGGGGACAGGGAGTTAGCTACACCTTC. Translation gives CASSRGQGVSYTF. Looking up the rest from reference TRBV5-8 and TRBJ1-2 gives the full variable domain: EAGVTQSPTHLIKTRGQQATLRCSPISGHTSVYWYQQALGLGLQFLLWYDEGEERNRGNFPPRFSGRQFPNYSSELNVNALELEDSALYLCASSRGQGVSYTFGSGTRLTVV.

The CDR3 bases are TGTGCCAGCAGCACCCGCCGGACTAGCAGCCAAGAGACCCAGTACTTC. This gives the protein CASSTRRTSSQETQYF. The chain joins TRBV7-2 to TRBJ2-5, with 8 positions matching TRBD2. Germline assignment: CDR1 SGHTA and CDR2 FQGNSA. V shed 5 bases, J shed 1 base, and the junction held 9 bases outside the gene matches. This CDR3 contains 16 residues.

The chain joins TRBV3-1 (or the pseudogene TRBV3-2) to TRBJ1-2, with TRBD1 identical over 9 bases. V gave up 3 bases and J gave up 1 base; unmatched junction bases: 6. The germline V gene encodes CDR1 LGHDT and CDR2 YNNKEL (reference sequence). The CDR3 sequence is 16 residues long. CDR3 sequence reads: CASSQPRQGGNYGYTF. The DNA for the CDR3 is TGTGCCAGCAGCCAGCCTAGACAGGGGGGTAACTATGGCTACACCTTC.

Here the CDR3 reads CASSHRTGGGNEKLFF. The CDR3 coding sequence is TGTGCCAGCAGCCACCGCACAGGGGGAGGTAATGAAAAACTGTTTTTT. The chain recombines TRBV3-1 (or the pseudogene TRBV3-2) with TRBJ1-4; 8 bases align to TRBD1. Germline loops: CDR1 LGHDT, CDR2 YNNKEL (reference sequence). The CDR3 contains 16 residues. J gave up 4 bases and V 3 bases, and 7 bases lay outside the gene matches.

Written as DNA, the CDR3 is TGTGCCAGCAGCATGCGCAGCCCAGGGTGTACGCAGTATTTT. Translated: CASSMRSPGCTQYF. The chain has TRBV21-1 and TRBJ2-3; the table's D call, TRBD1, was not checked against the DNA. TRBV21-1 is recorded as a pseudogene. This CDR3 spans 14 amino acids.

V usage is TRBV19 and J usage is TRBJ1-2, with D tentatively TRBD1 (6 bases). The germline V gene has CDR1 LNHDA and CDR2 SQIVND (reference sequence). The germline V and J ends were trimmed by 5 bases and 4 bases, with 26 bases remaining between them. The CDR3 is 18 amino acids. The CDR3, as DNA: TGTGCCAGTAGTCCGCCCTACCGGGACACAACGTCATTCTATGGCTACACCTTC. This translates into CASSPPYRDTTSFYGYTF.

This clone was picked up one time. The gene calls are TRBV13 and TRBJ2-7; 7 bases match TRBD1. V gave up 5 bases and J gave up 2 bases; unmatched junction bases: 6. The germline V gene has CDR1 PRHDT and CDR2 FYEKMQ (reference sequence). The CDR3 runs to 14 residues. CDR3 in DNA: TGTGCCAGCAGCCCCCGTCAGGGGGCCTACGAGCAGTACTTC. Translated: CASSPRQGAYEQYF.

This rearrangement joins TRBV12-5 to TRBJ1-5; possible D gene TRBD1, 6 bases. The CDR3 has 16 residues. V lost 4 bases, J lost 0 bases, and 13 bases lay in between. Germline values: CDR1 LGHNT, CDR2 FRNRAP. The CDR3 here is CASGYRGTASNQPQHF. CDR3 bases: TGTGCTAGTGGTTATAGGGGGACGGCTAGCAATCAGCCCCAGCATTTT.

This chain uses TRBV19 with TRBJ2-7; 10 nucleotides match TRBD1. J gave up 2 bases and V 3 bases, and 7 bases lay outside the gene matches. CDR1 is LNHDA, CDR2 SQIVND, per germline (reference sequence). The CDR3 is 16 residues long. The CDR3: CASSIRDRGPPYEQYF. The DNA for the CDR3 is TGTGCCAGTAGTATCCGGGACAGGGGTCCCCCCTACGAGCAGTACTTC.

This chain connects TRBV7-9 to TRBJ1-5; D is unclear. CDR1 and CDR2 from the germline V gene are SEHNR and FQNEAQ (reference sequence). The CDR3 extends over 16 amino acids. V lost 0 bases to trimming and J lost 0 bases, with 9 bases between them. This chain's CDR3 is CASSLASGLSNQPQHF. CDR3 bases: TGTGCCAGCAGCTTAGCGAGCGGTCTTAGCAATCAGCCCCAGCATTTT.